This entry lists 10 T cell receptor beta chains sequenced from one sample in a study of blood T cell repertoires in COVID-19. TCRdb's table, derived via immunoSEQ multiplex PCR, lists solely in-frame clones and lacks some. The sample yields 250,000 or so clones, about nine tenths seen once. Sequences were obtained from peripheral blood. The origin of the receptors is a man younger than 40 with COVID-19, enrolled during active disease.

The gene calls are TRBV19 and TRBJ1-5; maybe TRBD1 (5 bases). CDR3 length: 15 residues. From germline, CDR1 is LNHDA and CDR2 SQIVND (reference sequence). V lost 5 bases and J lost 2, with 13 bases in between. CDR3 in DNA: TGTGCCAGTAGTCCCGGAGACAGACGCAATCAGCCCCAGCATTTT. Translated: CASSPGDRRNQPQHF.

This clone came up once. V is TRBV3-1 (or the pseudogene TRBV3-2) and J is TRBJ1-2, with D perhaps TRBD1 (5 bases). CDR3 length: 15 residues. The germline V gene has CDR1 LGHDT and CDR2 YNNKEL (reference sequence). Trimming cost V 0 bases and J 8 bases, with 16 bases left between them. CDR3 sequence: CASSQDHSGVEGYTF. The CDR3 DNA follows: TGTGCCAGCAGCCAAGATCATTCGGGGGTGGAGGGCTACACCTTC.

This clone was detected once. The V call is TRBV20-1, the J call TRBJ2-1, with D tentatively TRBD2 (5 bases). Germline CDR1 is DFQATT and CDR2 is SNEGSKA (reference sequence). Trimming shortened V by 6 bases and J by 10 bases, and 10 bases separated the two germline ends. This CDR3 is 10 amino acids long. CDR3 in amino acids: CSARGSEQFF. CDR3 bases: TGCAGTGCCCGCGGGTCCGAGCAGTTCTTC.

This sequence joins TRBV11-2 and TRBJ1-5, with D perhaps TRBD1 (5 bases). Per the germline V gene, CDR1 is SGHAT and CDR2 is FQNNGV. Trimming removed 4 bases at V and 5 bases at J, with 15 bases between. The length of the CDR3 is 15 residues. CDR3 residues: CASSWGVGEHQPQHF. The CDR3 DNA reads as TGTGCCAGCAGCTGGGGGGTTGGGGAGCATCAGCCCCAGCATTTT. Together with reference TRBV11-2 and TRBJ1-5, the CDR3 gives the full variable domain: EAGVAQSPRYKIIEKRQSVAFWCNPISGHATLYWYQQILGQGPKLLIQFQNNGVVDDSQLPKDRFSAERLKGVDSTLKIQPAKLEDSAVYLCASSWGVGEHQPQHFGDGTRLSIL.

This clone was detected only once. This rearrangement joins TRBV6-2 or TRBV6-3 to TRBJ2-5; 9 nucleotides match TRBD1. Losses at the gene ends were 0 bases for V and 4 bases for J; bases not matched to a gene: 9. The CDR3 consists of 17 residues. CDR1 is MNHEY, CDR2 SVGEGT, per germline. The CDR3, as DNA: TGTGCCAGCAGTTACTCGACTGGACAGGGGTTTGGAGAGACCCAGTACTTC. Protein product: CASSYSTGQGFGETQYF.

The V and J genes are TRBV9 and TRBJ1-1, with D perhaps matching TRBD1 (6 bases). The length of the CDR3 is 15 residues. V was trimmed by 3 bases and J by 2 bases, leaving 14 bases between them. Germline V gives CDR1 SGDLS, CDR2 YYNGEE. The CDR3 DNA is TGTGCCAGCAGCGCCTCAACAGGGCGCAACACTGAAGCTTTCTTT. As protein: CASSASTGRNTEAFF. The whole variable domain, remainder taken from reference TRBV9 and TRBJ1-1, is DSGVTQTPKHLITATGQRVTLRCSPRSGDLSVYWYQQSLDQGLQFLIQYYNGEERAKGNILERFSAQQFPDLHSELNLSSLELGDSALYFCASSASTGRNTEAFFGQGTRLTVV.

The chain has TRBV11-2 and TRBJ2-5; D call uncertain. CDR3 length: 15 residues. Germline CDR1 and CDR2: SGHAT and FQNNGV. V was pared by 5 bases and J by 5 bases, with 18 bases between. CDR3 in DNA: TGTGCCAGCAGCCTCCACATCGGCGACGGGGAGACCCAGTACTTC. Protein product: CASSLHIGDGETQYF. The full variable domain, completed using reference TRBV11-2 and TRBJ2-5, is EAGVAQSPRYKIIEKRQSVAFWCNPISGHATLYWYQQILGQGPKLLIQFQNNGVVDDSQLPKDRFSAERLKGVDSTLKIQPAKLEDSAVYLCASSLHIGDGETQYFGPGTRLLVL.

This sequence joins TRBV4-1 and TRBJ1-2; D possibly corresponds to TRBD1 (6 bases). The CDR3 totals 15 residues. V gave up 3 bases and J gave up 4 bases, with 15 bases separating them. Germline CDR1 is MGHRA and CDR2 is YSYEKL. Here the CDR3 reads CASSHLLDRAYGYTF. As DNA, the CDR3 is TGCGCCAGCAGCCACCTTTTGGACAGAGCCTATGGCTACACCTTC.

The chain recombines TRBV13 with TRBJ2-5; 15 nucleotides line up with TRBD2. Unmatched junction bases numbered 7, after V lost 4 bases and J lost 4 bases. CDR1 and CDR2 (germline): PRHDT, FYEKMQ (reference sequence). This CDR3 contains 17 residues. CDR3 in DNA: TGTGCCAGCAGCTGGCGGACTAGCGGGGGGGCAGGAGAGACCCAGTACTTC. Amino acid sequence: CASSWRTSGGAGETQYF.

The genes are TRBV3-1 (or the pseudogene TRBV3-2) and TRBJ2-2, with D possibly being TRBD2 (5 bases). V was pared by 0 bases and J by 7 bases, with 15 bases between. The germline gives CDR1 LGHDT, CDR2 YNNKEL (reference sequence). This CDR3 is built from 16 residues. DNA of the CDR3: TGTGCCAGCAGCCAAGATCGTCTCGGTGGGAGCGGGGAGCTGTTTTTT. Protein: CASSQDRLGGSGELFF.